Below, 8 T cell receptor beta chains from the same sample are listed, as sequenced in a study of T cell responses to AZD1222 COVID-19 vaccine. Only in-frame clones appear in the TCRdb table, and some are missing; sequencing was by immunoSEQ multiplex PCR. This table holds over 130,000 clones, 80% to 95% found once. The sequencing here drew on peripheral blood, taken 28 days after the second AZD1222 dose. These receptors came from an adult who received the AZD1222 COVID-19 vaccine.

J is TRBJ1-2 and V is TRBV28; tentative D call: TRBD1 (6 bases). This CDR3 comprises 15 residues. Germline assignment: CDR1 MDHEN and CDR2 SYDVKM. V lost 3 bases to trimming and J lost 5 bases, with 16 bases between them. For the CDR3, the DNA is TGTGCCAGCAGTTTGCCGGGGGCGACACGATATGGCTACACCTTC. The encoded protein is CASSLPGATRYGYTF.

The chain recombines TRBV4-1 with TRBJ2-7; the match to TRBD2 covers 9 bases. The junction had 9 bases not matched to a gene; V was cut back by 1 base and J by 5 bases. The length of the CDR3 is 16 residues. Germline V gene data show CDR1 as MGHRA and CDR2 as YSYEKL. CDR3 protein: CASSQVFSGRRNEQYF. The CDR3, as DNA: TGCGCCAGCAGCCAAGTGTTTAGCGGGAGAAGGAACGAGCAGTACTTC.

The chain carries TRBV7-9 and TRBJ1-2; 8 bases align to TRBD1. Germline V CDR1 and CDR2: SEHNR, FQNEAQ (reference sequence). The CDR3 is 15 residues long. V lost 4 bases and J lost 5; bases outside the gene matches: 9. The CDR3 bases are TGTGCCAGCAGCTCCCCCGGACAGGGAAGGTATGGCTACACCTTC. It translates to CASSSPGQGRYGYTF.

J is TRBJ1-6 and V is TRBV6-1; D not resolved. The CDR3 is 16 residues long. The V and J ends lost 3 bases and 2 bases respectively, with 11 bases between them. The germline CDR1 and CDR2 sequences are MNHNS and SASEGT. The CDR3 here is CASSDSLTAYNSPLHF. CDR3 coding DNA: TGTGCCAGCAGTGATTCACTCACGGCCTATAATTCACCCCTCCACTTT.

J is TRBJ1-4 and V is TRBV25-1; D call uncertain. V gave up 1 base and J gave up 0 bases, with 12 bases separating them. This CDR3 contains 17 residues. The germline CDR1 and CDR2 sequences are MGHDK and SYGVNS. This chain's CDR3 is CASSEFRFGATNEKLFF. For the CDR3, the DNA is TGTGCCAGCAGTGAATTCAGATTTGGGGCAACTAATGAAAAACTGTTTTTT.

The chain has TRBV7-2 and TRBJ2-5; 8 bases map to TRBD2. V shed 5 bases, J shed 5 bases, and the junction held 4 bases outside the gene matches. The CDR3 has 13 residues. From germline, CDR1 is SGHTA and CDR2 FQGNSA. DNA of the CDR3: TGTGCCAGCAGCATCCCTAGCGGGGAGACCCAGTACTTC. This encodes CASSIPSGETQYF.

The chain links TRBV27 to TRBJ1-3; D is possibly TRBD1 (5 bases). Per germline, CDR1 MNHEY and CDR2 SMNVEV (reference sequence). The CDR3 contains 11 residues. The V end lost 5 bases, the J end lost 7 bases, and 6 bases lay between the germline ends. The CDR3 spells CASSRGNTIYF. CDR3 in DNA: TGTGCCAGCAGTCGGGGGAACACCATATATTTT.

This clone has just a few counts. The rearrangement uses TRBV29-1 and TRBJ1-1; D gene uncertain. The V end lost 2 bases, the J end lost 0 bases, and 10 bases lay between the germline ends. Germline V gene sequence: CDR1 SQVTM, CDR2 ANQGSEA. The CDR3 loop spans 14 amino acids. The CDR3 nucleotides are TGCAGCGTTGAATCCCGCTTTATGAACACTGAAGCTTTCTTT. It yields the protein CSVESRFMNTEAFF.